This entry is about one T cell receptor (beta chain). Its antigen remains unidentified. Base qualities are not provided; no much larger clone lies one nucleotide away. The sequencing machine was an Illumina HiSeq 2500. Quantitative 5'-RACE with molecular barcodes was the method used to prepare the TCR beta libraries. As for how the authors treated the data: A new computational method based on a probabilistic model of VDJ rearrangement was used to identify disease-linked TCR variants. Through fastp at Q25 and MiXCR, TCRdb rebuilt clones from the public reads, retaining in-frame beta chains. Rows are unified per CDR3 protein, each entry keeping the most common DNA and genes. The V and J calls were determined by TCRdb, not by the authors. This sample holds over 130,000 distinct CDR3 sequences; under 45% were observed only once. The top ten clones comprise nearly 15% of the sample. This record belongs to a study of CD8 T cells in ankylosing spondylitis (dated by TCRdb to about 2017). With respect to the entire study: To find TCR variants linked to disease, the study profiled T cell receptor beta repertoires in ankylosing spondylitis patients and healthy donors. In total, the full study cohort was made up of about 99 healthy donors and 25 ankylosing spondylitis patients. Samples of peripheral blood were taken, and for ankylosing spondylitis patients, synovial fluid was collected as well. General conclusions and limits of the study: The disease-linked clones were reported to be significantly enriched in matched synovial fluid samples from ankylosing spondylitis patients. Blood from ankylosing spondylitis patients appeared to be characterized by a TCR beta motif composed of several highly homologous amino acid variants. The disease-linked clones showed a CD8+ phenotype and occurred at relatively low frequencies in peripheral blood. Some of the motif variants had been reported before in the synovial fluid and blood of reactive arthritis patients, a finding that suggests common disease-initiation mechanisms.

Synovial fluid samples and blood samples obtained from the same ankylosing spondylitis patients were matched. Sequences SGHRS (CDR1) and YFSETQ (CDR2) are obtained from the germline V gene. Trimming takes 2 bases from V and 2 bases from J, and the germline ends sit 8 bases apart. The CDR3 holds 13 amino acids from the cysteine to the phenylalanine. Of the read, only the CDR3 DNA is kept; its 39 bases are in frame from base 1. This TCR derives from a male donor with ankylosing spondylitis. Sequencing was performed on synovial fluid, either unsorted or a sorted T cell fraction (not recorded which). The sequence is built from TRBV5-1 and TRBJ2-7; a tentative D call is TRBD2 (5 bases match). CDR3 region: CASSFCGPYEQYF. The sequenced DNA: TGCGCCAGCAGCTTTTGCGGGCCCTACGAGCAGTACTTC.